The 11 T cell receptor beta chains presented below share a single source sample, sequenced in a study of T cell clonality in common variable immunodeficiency. Repertoires were generated with immunoSEQ multiplex PCR, while TCRdb's copy carries only in-frame clones and drops some. The table records 45,000 to 55,000 clones without singletons, the ten largest covering 5.4%. Sequencing input: peripheral blood mononuclear cells. The origin of the receptors is a person aged 18 to 75 in good health.

This clone was counted many times. The CDR3 end is not reached by the read, which stops 3 residues before it; the germline J gene fills it in. V and J are TRBV24-1 and TRBJ2-2; maybe TRBD2 (6 bases). The germline V gene has CDR1 KGHDR and CDR2 SFDVKD. The CDR3 covers 16 residues. Between the trimmed V and J ends, which lost 4 bases and 4 bases, there was a span of 15 bases. The DNA read from the CDR3 is TGTGCCACCAGTGACGGGTCTTTGGGGGGCACCGGGGAG. As protein: CATSDGSLGGTGE. The entire CDR3 protein reads CATSDGSLGGTGELFF.

This clone occurred many times. The CDR3 extends 3 residues past the end of the read, so its final part is completed from the germline J gene. The chain links TRBV29-1 to TRBJ1-1; D uncertain. The length of the CDR3 is 13 residues. The V end was cut by 7 bases, the J end by 5 bases, with 17 bases between. The V gene's germline CDR1 is SQVTM and CDR2 ANQGSEA. The sequenced part of the CDR3 DNA is TGCAGCGGAGAACTTGGGTCGGGGACTGAA. Translated, it gives CSGELGSGTE. The CDR3 in its entirety is CSGELGSGTEAFF.

This clone was observed many times. The CDR3 end falls 3 residues outside the read, so it is completed with the germline J gene. The chain uses TRBV20-1 and TRBJ2-1; 7 bases map to TRBD1. This CDR3 is built from 14 residues. Unmatched junction bases numbered 7, after V lost 4 bases and J lost 4 bases. Germline V CDR1 and CDR2: DFQATT, SNEGSKA (reference sequence). This chain's CDR3 is CSATRDSGYNEQFF. The part of the CDR3 DNA that was read is TGCAGTGCTACCCGGGACAGTGGGTACAATGAG.

Many counts were recorded for this clone. The missing CDR3 end, 3 residues past where the read stops, is filled in from the germline J gene. This rearrangement joins TRBV2 to TRBJ2-1, with 12 bases identical to TRBD2. Germline values: CDR1 SNHLY, CDR2 FYNNEI. The CDR3 consists of 16 residues. The J segment lost 9 bases and the V segment lost 3 bases, leaving 9 bases of the junction unmatched. CDR3 sequence reads: CASSDSLAGGPGEQFF. The part of the CDR3 DNA that was read is TGTGCCAGCAGTGATTCCCTAGCGGGAGGGCCCGGTGAG.

This clone was counted ten times or more. Read sequence stops 3 residues before the CDR3 end, and the germline J gene provides the missing end. V usage is TRBV13 and J usage is TRBJ1-2, with TRBD1 identical over 8 bases. The CDR3 covers 13 residues. CDR1 and CDR2 from the germline V gene are PRHDT and FYEKMQ (reference sequence). With V trimmed by 0 bases and J by 6 bases, 0 bases remained unmatched. This CDR3 reads CASSLGGQDGYTF. The sequenced CDR3 bases are TGTGCCAGCAGCTTAGGGGGACAGGATGGC.

This clone was counted at least ten times. The DNA ends 3 residues before the CDR3 does, and the rest of the CDR3 is filled in from the germline J gene. The chain combines TRBV20-1 with TRBJ2-7, with D tentatively TRBD1 or TRBD2 (6 bases each). The germline gives CDR1 DFQATT, CDR2 SNEGSKA (reference sequence). The V end lost 6 bases, the J end lost 3 bases, and 18 bases lay between the germline ends. The CDR3 loop spans 14 amino acids. CDR3 DNA, as far as it was read: TGCAGTGCAAGGGGACACGCGGGATTCTACGAG. Translation: CSARGHAGFYE. The full-length CDR3 reads as CSARGHAGFYEQYF.

This clone was observed at least ten times. The read ends 3 residues before the CDR3 terminus; that terminus is restored from the germline J gene. The chain uses TRBV28 and TRBJ2-7, with TRBD1 matching over 8 bases. Unmatched junction bases numbered 12, after V lost 5 bases and J lost 0 bases. Germline CDR1 reads MDHEN; CDR2 reads SYDVKM. The CDR3 loop spans 17 amino acids. CDR3 DNA, as far as it was read: TGTGCCAGCAGTCGGGACAGGTTAGGAGCCTTCTCCTACGAG. It is translated as CASSRDRLGAFSYE. The full CDR3 reads CASSRDRLGAFSYEQYF.

This clone appeared many times. The read terminates 3 residues ahead of where the CDR3 ends, so the germline J gene completes it. J is TRBJ2-1 and V is TRBV5-1; a possible D gene is TRBD2 (6 bases). The germline V gene encodes CDR1 SGHRS and CDR2 YFSETQ. The CDR3 has 12 amino acids. V was clipped by 0 bases and J by 8 bases, with 6 bases between them. The CDR3 bases that were read are TGCGCCAGCAGCTTGGGCGGGGATGAG. Amino acids: CASSLGGDE. The complete CDR3 reads CASSLGGDEQFF.

At least ten counts were recorded for this clone. From the germline J gene comes the end of the CDR3, since the read stops 3 residues before it. The chain combines TRBV2 with TRBJ1-6; no definite D call. The CDR3 extends over 13 amino acids. CDR1 and CDR2 from the germline V gene are SNHLY and FYNNEI. Between the trimmed V and J ends, which lost 7 bases and 6 bases, there was a span of 10 bases. CDR3 loop: CASKGQSNSPLHF. CDR3 DNA (partial): TGTGCCAGCAAAGGTCAAAGTAATTCACCC.

This clone has only a few counts. The read halts 3 residues ahead of the CDR3 end, with the missing end drawn from the germline J gene. The chain couples TRBV14 to TRBJ2-7, with 10 bases lining up with TRBD2. V lost 4 bases and J lost 5; bases outside the gene matches: 8. The CDR3 covers 15 residues. Germline V gene data show CDR1 as SGHDN and CDR2 as FVKESK. The CDR3 reads CASSLTSGNSNEQYF. CDR3 DNA (partial): TGTGCCAGCAGCCTTACTAGCGGGAATTCGAACGAG.

This clone was seen at least ten times. The read comes to an end 3 residues before the CDR3 does, leaving the germline J gene to fill in the end. This sequence joins TRBV14 and TRBJ2-3, with 8 bases aligning to TRBD2. Unmatched junction bases numbered 10, after V lost 4 bases and J lost 7 bases. The CDR3 extends over 15 amino acids. Germline CDR1 and CDR2: SGHDN and FVKESK. CDR3 DNA (partial): TGTGCCAGCAGCCTCGTAGCGGGATGGGGTAATACG. Its translation: CASSLVAGWGNT. The entire CDR3 sequence reads CASSLVAGWGNTQYF.